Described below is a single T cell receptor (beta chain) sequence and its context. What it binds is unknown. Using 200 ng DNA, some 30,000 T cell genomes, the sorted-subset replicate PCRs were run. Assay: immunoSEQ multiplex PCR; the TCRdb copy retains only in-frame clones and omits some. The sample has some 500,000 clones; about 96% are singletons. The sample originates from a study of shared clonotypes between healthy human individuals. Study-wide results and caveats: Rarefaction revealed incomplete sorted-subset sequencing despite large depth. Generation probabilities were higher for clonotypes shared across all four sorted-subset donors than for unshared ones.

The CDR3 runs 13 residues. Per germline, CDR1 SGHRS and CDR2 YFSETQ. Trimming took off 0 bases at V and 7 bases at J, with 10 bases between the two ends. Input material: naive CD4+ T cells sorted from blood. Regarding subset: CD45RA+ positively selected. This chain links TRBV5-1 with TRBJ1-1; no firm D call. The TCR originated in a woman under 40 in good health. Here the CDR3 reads CASSLGLSDEAFF. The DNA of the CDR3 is TGCGCCAGCAGCTTGGGTCTTTCTGATGAAGCTTTCTTT.